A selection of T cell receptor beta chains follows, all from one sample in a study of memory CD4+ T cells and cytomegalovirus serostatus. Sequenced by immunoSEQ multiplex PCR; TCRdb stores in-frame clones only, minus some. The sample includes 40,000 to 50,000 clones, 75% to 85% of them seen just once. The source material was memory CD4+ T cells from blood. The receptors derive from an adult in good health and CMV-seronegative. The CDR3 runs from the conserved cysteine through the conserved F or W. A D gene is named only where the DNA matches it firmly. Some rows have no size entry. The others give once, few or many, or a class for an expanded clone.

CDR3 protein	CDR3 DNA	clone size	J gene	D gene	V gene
CASSAYEQYF	TGTGCCAGCAGTGCCTACGAGCAGTACTTC	NA	TRBJ2-7	NA	TRBV6-1
CASSLAGSTDTQYF	TGTGCCAGTAGTCTAGCGGGGAGCACAGATACGCAGTATTTT	NA	TRBJ2-3	TRBD2	TRBV19
CASSLDGQLWGYGYTF	TGTGCCAGCAGCTTAGATGGACAGCTCTGGGGCTATGGCTACACCTTC	few	TRBJ1-2	NA	TRBV7-2
CASSPGQGYGYTF	TGTGCCAGCAGCCCGGGACAGGGCTATGGCTACACCTTC	NA	TRBJ1-2	TRBD1	TRBV7-6
CASSSGSTGYNSPLHF	TGTGCCAGCAGCTCAGGATCGACAGGTTATAATTCACCCCTCCACTTT	NA	TRBJ1-6	NA	TRBV4-2
CASGDRLYSPLHF	TGTGCCAGCGGAGACAGGTTATATTCACCCCTCCACTTT	few	TRBJ1-6	NA	TRBV6-5
CASSLGGAVNEQFF	TGTGCCAGCAGCTTAGGAGGGGCGGTGAATGAGCAGTTCTTC	NA	TRBJ2-1	NA	TRBV13
CASSEGSTGEKLFF	TGCGCCAGCAGCGAGGGCTCAACGGGTGAAAAACTGTTTTTT	NA	TRBJ1-4	NA	TRBV5-1
CSVESSYEQYF	TGCAGTGTTGAAAGCTCCTACGAGCAGTACTTC	once	TRBJ2-7	NA	TRBV20-1
CASSQDGENSPLHF	TGTGCCAGCAGCCAAGACGGGGAAAATTCACCCCTCCACTTT	NA	TRBJ1-6	NA	TRBV14
CASSHPQGYGYTF	TGCGCCAGCAGCCACCCCCAGGGTTACGGCTACACCTTC	NA	TRBJ1-2	NA	TRBV4-1
CASSFVSVTDTQYF	TGTGCCAGCAGCTTCGTGTCCGTCACAGATACGCAGTATTTT	few	TRBJ2-3	NA	TRBV5-6
CASSVWQGTDTQYF	TGTGCCAGCAGCGTATGGCAGGGCACAGATACGCAGTATTTT	NA	TRBJ2-3	NA	TRBV9
CASGPLNTGELFF	TGTGCCAGTGGACCACTGAACACCGGGGAGCTGTTTTTT	NA	TRBJ2-2	NA	TRBV19
CASSRDVRSGEQYF	TGTGCCAGCAGCAGGGACGTACGGAGCGGCGAGCAGTACTTC	NA	TRBJ2-7	NA	TRBV5-4
CASSFSRVGETQYF	TGTGCCAGCAGTTTCTCAAGGGTAGGGGAGACCCAGTACTTC	NA	TRBJ2-5	NA	TRBV6-1
CASGIQGWETQYF	TGTGCCAGCGGAATTCAGGGGTGGGAGACCCAGTACTTC	NA	TRBJ2-5	NA	TRBV7-2
CASSLNRAVNTEAFF	TGTGCCAGCAGCTTAAACAGGGCCGTGAACACTGAAGCTTTCTTT	NA	TRBJ1-1	NA	TRBV7-2
CASSPEGTRGNTIYF	TGTGCCAGCAGCCCGGAAGGGACACGCGGAAACACCATATATTTT	NA	TRBJ1-3	NA	TRBV7-2
CASSITYSYNSPLHF	TGTGCCAGTAGTATAACCTACTCCTATAATTCACCCCTCCACTTT	NA	TRBJ1-6	NA	TRBV19
CASRHSGVVHEQYF	TGTGCCAGCAGGCATAGCGGGGTAGTCCACGAGCAGTACTTC	once	TRBJ2-7	TRBD2	TRBV28
CASRENQRVNEQYF	TGCGCCAGCCGAGAGAACCAACGTGTCAACGAGCAGTACTTC	NA	TRBJ2-7	NA	TRBV5-1